The next 32 T cell receptor beta chains were all read from a single sample in a study of blood T cell repertoires in COVID-19. Method: immunoSEQ multiplex PCR; TCRdb's copy keeps in-frame clones and lacks some. The sample contains approximately 150,000 clones, under 90% of which appear only once. The sample consisted of PBMCs or T cells enriched from blood (not recorded which). The source of these receptors is a woman aged 45 to 65 who had recovered from COVID-19.

The chain couples TRBV5-6 to TRBJ1-4; 7 positions agree with TRBD1. This CDR3 has 15 residues. V was pared by 0 bases and J by 2 bases, with 1 base of the junction left unmatched. Germline assignment: CDR1 SGHDT and CDR2 YYEEEE. The CDR3 loop is CASSLGGQTNEKLFF. CDR3 DNA: TGTGCCAGCAGCTTGGGGGGACAGACTAATGAAAAACTGTTTTTT.

The chain links TRBV5-1 to TRBJ2-1, with 13 bases fitting TRBD2. This CDR3 contains 15 residues. CDR1 is SGHRS and CDR2 is YFSETQ in the germline V gene. Trimming took 0 bases from V and 9 from J; bases not matched to a gene: 3. The CDR3, as DNA: TGCGCCAGCAGCTTGGAGGGGACTAGCGGGGTTGAGCAGTTCTTC. Protein: CASSLEGTSGVEQFF.

The rearrangement joins TRBV10-3 to TRBJ2-3, with 11 bases fitting TRBD2. The junction had 12 bases not matched to a gene; V was cut back by 10 bases and J by 0 bases. The V gene's germline CDR1 is ENHRY and CDR2 SYGVKD. The CDR3 runs to 17 residues. The CDR3 bases are TGTGCCACCTGTCCCGGGACTAGCGGAGCTAGCACAGATACGCAGTATTTT. This codes for CATCPGTSGASTDTQYF.

The V call is TRBV7-3, the J call TRBJ1-1; weak D call: TRBD1 (5 bases). The CDR3 sequence is 13 residues long. V lost 5 bases and J 7 bases, leaving 14 bases between the germline ends. The germline CDR1 and CDR2 sequences are SGHTA and FQGTGA. The CDR3 sequence: CASSPSWGLEAFF. The CDR3 region has the DNA TGTGCCAGCAGCCCCTCCTGGGGCCTTGAAGCTTTCTTT.

The rearrangement joins TRBV9 to TRBJ1-1; possible D gene TRBD1, 6 bases. Germline lookup yields CDR1 SGDLS and CDR2 YYNGEE. Trimming cost V 0 bases and J 11 bases, with 20 bases left between them. The CDR3 extends over 15 amino acids. As DNA, the CDR3 is TGTGCCAGCAGCGTAGTAGACGCAGGGGCTTTGGATGCTTTCTTT. Its translation is CASSVVDAGALDAFF.

CDR3 DNA sequence: TGTGCCAGCAGACCAGACAGGGCTATAGCATCAGCTTTCTTT. This codes for CASRPDRAIASAFF. This chain links TRBV11-2 with TRBJ1-1; TRBD1 aligns across 7 bases. With 6 bases clipped from V and 10 bases from J, the junction kept 14 bases outside the gene matches. The CDR3 runs to 14 residues. Germline V gives CDR1 SGHAT, CDR2 FQNNGV.

The CDR3 sequence is CASSLWTDSYYGYTF. CDR3 in DNA: TGTGCCAGCAGCTTATGGACAGATTCCTACTATGGCTACACCTTC. V gene TRBV7-9 combines with J gene TRBJ1-2; possible D gene TRBD1, 6 bases. The CDR3 length is 15 residues. Germline CDR1 and CDR2: SEHNR and FQNEAQ (reference sequence). With 2 bases removed from V and 3 bases from J, the gap between germline ends came to 13 bases.

This chain joins TRBV27 and TRBJ1-1; 10 nucleotides line up with TRBD1. V lost 4 bases to trimming and J lost 2 bases; unmatched junction nucleotides: 10. Per germline, CDR1 MNHEY and CDR2 SMNVEV (reference sequence). The length of the CDR3 is 17 residues. CDR3 in DNA: TGTGCCAGCAGTTCACAGGGGACAGGGGTAAAAAACACTGAAGCTTTCTTT. Translating it yields CASSSQGTGVKNTEAFF.

The rearrangement uses TRBV6-5 and TRBJ1-4; 7 bases line up with TRBD1. Germline CDR1 and CDR2: MNHEY and SVGAGI. There are 14 residues in the CDR3. With 8 bases clipped from V and 7 bases from J, the junction kept 10 bases outside the gene matches. CDR3 nucleotides: TGTGCCAGCTCGCGGACAGGTCGACTTGAAAAACTGTTTTTT. It specifies CASSRTGRLEKLFF.

This clone appeared once. V and J are TRBV5-6 and TRBJ1-2, with a tentative D call TRBD1 (5 bases). CDR3 length: 11 residues. Germline CDR1 is SGHDT and CDR2 is YYEEEE. Trimming shortened V by 4 bases and J by 13 bases, and 14 bases separated the two germline ends. The CDR3 loop reads CASSRMGEATF. In nucleotides, the CDR3 is TGTGCCAGCAGCCGGATGGGGGAGGCCACCTTC.

The chain carries TRBV5-4 and TRBJ2-7; 8 bases are a match to TRBD1. V dropped 2 bases and J dropped 5; count of bases not matched to a gene: 6. This CDR3 has 14 amino acids. Germline CDR1 is SGHNT and CDR2 is YYREEE (reference sequence). The CDR3, as DNA: TGTGCCAGCAGCTTACAGGGGGTCGGCAACGAGCAGTACTTC. Encoded protein: CASSLQGVGNEQYF.

This clone was seen only a few times. This sequence joins TRBV28 and TRBJ2-3; D is possibly TRBD1 (5 bases). This CDR3 spans 15 amino acids. Trimming took 5 bases from V and 0 from J, leaving 12 bases between them. Germline-derived CDR1 and CDR2 are MDHEN and SYDVKM. The CDR3 bases are TGTGCCAGCAGTCGGACACAACATAGCACAGATACGCAGTATTTT. Encoded protein: CASSRTQHSTDTQYF.

The chain carries TRBV19 and TRBJ1-1; weak D call: TRBD1 (5 bases). The CDR3 runs to 14 residues. Germline V gene data show CDR1 as LNHDA and CDR2 as SQIVND (reference sequence). V lost 3 bases to trimming and J lost 0 bases, with 8 bases between them. CDR3 residues: CASSIRGLNTEAFF. CDR3 DNA: TGTGCCAGTAGTATTAGGGGCTTGAACACTGAAGCTTTCTTT.

The chain links TRBV28 to TRBJ2-1; 8 bases line up with TRBD2. This CDR3 has 16 residues. Germline V gene sequence: CDR1 MDHEN, CDR2 SYDVKM. V shed 5 bases and J 4 bases; nucleotides not matched to a gene: 10. The CDR3 coding sequence is TGTGCCAGCAGTGGTACCGGGACTAGGTTATACAATGAGCAGTTCTTC. Its translation is CASSGTGTRLYNEQFF.

The chain links TRBV10-3 to TRBJ1-1; D is perhaps TRBD1 (6 bases). V shed 5 bases and J shed 4 bases, with 14 bases lying between them. The germline V gene encodes CDR1 ENHRY and CDR2 SYGVKD. The CDR3 runs 14 residues. The DNA for the CDR3 is TGTGCCATCAGTCAGGGGAACGCTGTCACTGAAGCTTTCTTT. Its protein is CAISQGNAVTEAFF.

The J gene is TRBJ1-1, the V gene TRBV9; no reliable D call. From germline, CDR1 is SGDLS and CDR2 YYNGEE. V was pared by 3 bases and J by 2 bases, with 17 bases between. The CDR3 length is 16 residues. The CDR3 DNA reads TGTGCCAGCAGCGCCGATCGAGGGTCCCGAAACACTGAAGCTTTCTTT. Translating it yields CASSADRGSRNTEAFF.

This chain joins TRBV29-1 and TRBJ2-5; TRBD2 might be the D (6 bases). V gave up 0 bases and J gave up 4 bases, with 18 bases separating them. This CDR3 contains 16 residues. Per germline, CDR1 SQVTM and CDR2 ANQGSEA. CDR3 amino acids: CSVEDYSGKFGETQYF. CDR3 DNA sequence: TGCAGCGTTGAAGATTATAGCGGCAAGTTCGGAGAGACCCAGTACTTC.

The chain uses TRBV27 and TRBJ1-4, with 9 bases aligning to TRBD1. The germline V gene encodes CDR1 MNHEY and CDR2 SMNVEV (reference sequence). J lost 7 bases, V lost 0 bases, and 3 bases had no gene match. This CDR3 comprises 15 residues. CDR3 loop: CASSLSGTGFEKLFF. The CDR3 DNA follows: TGTGCCAGCAGTTTATCCGGGACAGGGTTTGAAAAACTGTTTTTT. Variable domain in full (rest from reference TRBV27 and TRBJ1-4): EAQVTQNPRYLITVTGKKLTVTCSQNMNHEYMSWYRQDPGLGLRQIYYSMNVEVTDKGDVPEGYKVSRKEKRNFPLILESPSPNQTSLYFCASSLSGTGFEKLFFGSGTQLSVL.

This chain joins TRBV7-9 and TRBJ2-7; 8 positions match TRBD2. Germline CDR1 SEHNR, CDR2 FQNEAQ (reference sequence). This CDR3 comprises 15 residues. Unmatched junction bases numbered 8, after V lost 5 bases and J lost 2 bases. The CDR3 protein is CASSPLGTSPYEQYF. The CDR3 nucleotides are TGTGCCAGCAGCCCATTAGGGACTAGTCCCTACGAGCAGTACTTC. Full variable domain (rest looked up from reference TRBV7-9 and TRBJ2-7): DTGVSQNPRHKITKRGQNVTFRCDPISEHNRLYWYRQTLGQGPEFLTYFQNEAQLEKSRLLSDRFSAERPKGSFSTLEIQRTEQGDSAMYLCASSPLGTSPYEQYFGPGTRLTVT.

The chain links TRBV7-9 to TRBJ2-7, with D perhaps TRBD1 (6 bases). V shed 1 base and J shed 1 base, with 8 bases lying between them. The CDR3 consists of 14 residues. Germline values: CDR1 SEHNR, CDR2 FQNEAQ (reference sequence). CDR3: CASSLVGQSYEQYF. For the CDR3, the DNA is TGTGCCAGCAGCTTAGTCGGACAGTCCTACGAGCAGTACTTC.

The chain uses TRBV9 and TRBJ1-1, with 8 bases fitting TRBD1. The CDR3 spans 15 residues. Per the germline V gene, CDR1 is SGDLS and CDR2 is YYNGEE. V trimming: 4 bases; J trimming: 4 bases; junction bases outside the gene matches: 9. The CDR3 DNA reads TGTGCCAGCAGCTCCCTACCCGACAGGGGCACTGAAGCTTTCTTT. Encoded protein: CASSSLPDRGTEAFF. Supplemented by reference TRBV9 and TRBJ1-1, the full variable domain reads DSGVTQTPKHLITATGQRVTLRCSPRSGDLSVYWYQQSLDQGLQFLIQYYNGEERAKGNILERFSAQQFPDLHSELNLSSLELGDSALYFCASSSLPDRGTEAFFGQGTRLTVV.

This rearrangement joins TRBV2 to TRBJ1-4; 7 bases fit TRBD1. Germline V gene sequence: CDR1 SNHLY, CDR2 FYNNEI. This CDR3 has 14 residues. Unmatched junction bases numbered 6, after V lost 4 bases and J lost 7 bases. CDR3: CASSVNRGGEKLFF. The CDR3 coding sequence is TGTGCCAGCAGTGTGAACAGGGGCGGTGAAAAACTGTTTTTT.

CDR3 region: CASSQGTSGRDTQYF. The CDR3 nucleotides are TGTGCCAGCAGCCAGGGGACTAGCGGGAGAGATACGCAGTATTTT. V gene TRBV4-2 combines with J gene TRBJ2-3; the match to TRBD2 covers 14 bases. CDR1 and CDR2 (germline): LGHNA, YNFKEQ. V was clipped by 3 bases and J by 5 bases; unmatched bases: 1. CDR3 size: 15 residues.

The chain couples TRBV19 to TRBJ1-2; TRBD1 agrees at 8 bases. The germline gives CDR1 LNHDA, CDR2 SQIVND (reference sequence). This CDR3 region has 13 residues. Trimming at V came to 4 bases and at J to 6 bases, leaving 4 bases not matched to a gene. The CDR3 protein is CASSSQGADGYTF. The CDR3 DNA is TGTGCCAGTAGTAGCCAGGGGGCAGATGGCTACACCTTC.

The J gene is TRBJ2-7, the V gene TRBV9; a weak D match, TRBD1 (6 bases). V was pared by 0 bases and J by 2 bases, with 15 bases between. The CDR3 has 16 amino acids. The germline CDR1 and CDR2 sequences are SGDLS and YYNGEE. CDR3 loop: CASSVGVGGRAYEQYF. The CDR3 coding sequence is TGTGCCAGCAGCGTAGGTGTAGGGGGACGGGCCTACGAGCAGTACTTC.

The chain is built from TRBV4-2 and TRBJ2-1, with TRBD2 matching over 9 bases. In germline, CDR1 is LGHNA, CDR2 YNFKEQ. This CDR3 is built from 17 residues. V was clipped by 4 bases and J by 6 bases; unmatched bases: 13. CDR3 coding DNA: TGTGCCAGCAGCCTCGACTTGGCGGGAGGGGGTGGCAATGAGCAGTTCTTC. Its translation: CASSLDLAGGGGNEQFF.

V is TRBV13 and J is TRBJ2-4; D gene ambiguous. V lost 3 bases and J 3 bases, leaving 9 bases between the germline ends. This CDR3 region has 14 residues. From germline, CDR1 is PRHDT and CDR2 FYEKMQ (reference sequence). The CDR3 DNA reads as TGTGCCAGCAGCTTTATAGCAATCAAAAACATTCAGTACTTC. As protein: CASSFIAIKNIQYF.

The chain couples TRBV4-1 to TRBJ1-3; a possible D gene is TRBD1 (5 bases). CDR1 and CDR2 (germline): MGHRA, YSYEKL. The CDR3 length is 17 residues. The ends were cut back, 0 bases at V and 2 bases at J, with 14 bases in the middle. In DNA, the CDR3 is TGCGCCAGCAGCCAAGAACCCCCCAGGGCCGCTGGAAACACCATATATTTT. It codes for CASSQEPPRAAGNTIYF.

The chain combines TRBV24-1 with TRBJ2-1; 10 bases are shared with TRBD1. Trimming at V came to 9 bases and at J to 6 bases, leaving 7 bases not matched to a gene. CDR3 length equals 14 residues. CDR1 and CDR2 from the germline V gene are KGHDR and SFDVKD. In nucleotides, the CDR3 is TGTGCCACCTCGGACAGGGGGAAACCCAATGAGCAGTTCTTC. Its protein product is CATSDRGKPNEQFF.

In DNA form, the CDR3 reads TGTGCCAGCAGTTACTCGAGTTCCAGCGGGGCCTACGAGCAGTACTTC. Encoded protein: CASSYSSSSGAYEQYF. This sequence joins TRBV6-2 or TRBV6-3 and TRBJ2-7; 7 positions agree with TRBD2. Trimming removed 0 bases from V and 2 bases from J; junction bases left unmatched: 7. The germline V gene encodes CDR1 MNHEY and CDR2 SVGEGT. CDR3 length equals 16 residues.

This clone was seen a handful of times. This chain links TRBV7-6 with TRBJ2-3, with 7 nucleotides matching TRBD1. Germline V gene sequence: CDR1 SGHVS, CDR2 FNYEAQ. The length of the CDR3 is 16 residues. J gave up 2 bases and V 1 base, and 6 bases lay outside the gene matches. This CDR3 is CASSLVPGQPTDTQYF. The CDR3 DNA reads TGTGCCAGCAGCTTAGTTCCGGGACAGCCCACAGATACGCAGTATTTT.

This chain uses TRBV7-2 with TRBJ2-3; D not resolved. This CDR3 contains 13 residues. The V and J ends lost 0 bases and 8 bases respectively, with 9 bases between them. Germline V lookup: CDR1 SGHTA, CDR2 FQGNSA. The chain's CDR3 is CASSLATQSTQYF. CDR3 in DNA: TGTGCCAGCAGCTTAGCGACACAATCTACGCAGTATTTT.